The next 25 T cell receptor beta chains were all read from a single sample in a study of blood T cell repertoires in COVID-19 (TCRdb year 2020). Libraries were constructed by the immunoSEQ multiplex PCR assay. The immuneACCESS repertoire file appears here via TCRdb, limited to in-frame rearrangements. These files lack a portion of the clones; in checked studies, under half of the deficit traces to unresolved V genes, and the cause of the others is not known. The sample has around 210,000 clones on record, approximately 84% of them singletons. The top ten clones comprise roughly 7.6% of the sample. Sequenced input: peripheral blood. These receptors were collected from a woman aged 80 or over with COVID-19, enrolled during active disease.

V is TRBV21-1 and J is TRBJ2-7; TRBD1, the table's D call, lacks a check against the DNA. TRBV21-1 is annotated as a pseudogene. This CDR3 comprises 15 residues. The CDR3 sequence: CASSPYLTGGHEQYF. Written as DNA, the CDR3 is TGTGCCAGCAGCCCTTACCTAACAGGGGGACACGAGCAGTACTTC.

V and J are TRBV5-1 and TRBJ2-4; 11 nucleotides line up with TRBD1. V shed 3 bases, J shed 8 bases, and the junction held 4 bases outside the gene matches. This CDR3 has 14 amino acids. Germline values: CDR1 SGHRS, CDR2 YFSETQ. The CDR3 DNA sequence: TGCGCCAGCAGCTCCGGACAGGGGGCAGACATTCAGTACTTC. This sequence encodes CASSSGQGADIQYF.

V and J are TRBV9 and TRBJ2-1; 8 nucleotides match TRBD2. CDR1 SGDLS and CDR2 YYNGEE come from the germline V gene. After removal of 4 bases from V and 3 bases from J, the junction contained 6 bases not matched to a gene. The CDR3 sequence is 15 residues long. CDR3 in DNA: TGTGCCAGCAGCTCTATCGCGGGGGGCTACAATGAGCAGTTCTTC. It encodes CASSSIAGGYNEQFF.

This sequence joins TRBV15 and TRBJ1-2; no reliable D call. The CDR3 is made up of 12 amino acids. CDR1 and CDR2 from the germline V gene are LNHNV and YYDKDF (reference sequence). V was shortened by 3 bases and J by 5 bases, with 7 bases between the two germline ends. CDR3 in amino acids: CATSSEGYGYTF. Written as DNA, the CDR3 is TGTGCCACCAGCAGTGAGGGATATGGCTACACCTTC. Full variable domain (remainder filled in from reference TRBV15 and TRBJ1-2): DAMVIQNPRYQVTQFGKPVTLSCSQTLNHNVMYWYQQKSSQAPKLLFHYYDKDFNNEADTPDNFQSRRPNTSFCFLDIRSPGLGDTAMYLCATSSEGYGYTFGSGTRLTVV.

This clone appeared a single time. The rearrangement joins TRBV29-1 to TRBJ2-1, with a weak D call TRBD2 (7 bases). V shed 0 bases and J shed 6 bases, with 18 bases lying between them. The V gene's germline CDR1 is SQVTM and CDR2 ANQGSEA. The CDR3 length is 16 residues. CDR3 nucleotides: TGCAGCGTTGAAGATTTAGGGGGGGGCAAATTCAATGAGCAGTTCTTC. This gives the protein CSVEDLGGGKFNEQFF.

CDR3 region: CASSTVEAFF. CDR3 nucleotide sequence: TGTGCCAGTAGTACGGTTGAAGCTTTCTTT. The V and J genes are TRBV19 and TRBJ1-1; D is unclear. Germline values: CDR1 LNHDA, CDR2 SQIVND (reference sequence). The CDR3 has 10 residues. The V end was cut by 4 bases, the J end by 7 bases, with 4 bases between.

The chain couples TRBV21-1 to TRBJ2-1; TRBD2 is the table's D call, not checked against the DNA. TRBV21-1 is noted as a pseudogene. The CDR3 consists of 14 residues. The DNA of the CDR3 is TGTGCCAGACCCGGGACTACTCGGGGCAATGAGCAGTTCTTC. Amino acids: CARPGTTRGNEQFF.

In its sample, this clone was seen a few times. The chain links TRBV9 to TRBJ1-6; 8 bases are shared with TRBD1. Germline CDR1 reads SGDLS; CDR2 reads YYNGEE. The CDR3 has 15 amino acids. The J segment lost 7 bases and the V segment lost 3 bases, leaving 6 bases of the junction unmatched. CDR3 coding DNA: TGTGCCAGCAGCGCCGACAGGGGTCAAAATTCACCCCTCCACTTT. It translates to CASSADRGQNSPLHF.

To note about this clone: The sample holds other DNA sequences that translate to the same CDR3. V gene TRBV5-1 combines with J gene TRBJ1-2; 8 bases map to TRBD1. The germline CDR1 and CDR2 sequences are SGHRS and YFSETQ. V dropped 4 bases and J dropped 4; count of bases not matched to a gene: 6. The CDR3 is 14 amino acids. The chain's CDR3 is CASSPGQASYGYTF. The CDR3 DNA reads as TGCGCCAGCAGCCCGGGACAGGCCAGCTATGGCTACACCTTC.

The rearrangement uses TRBV5-1 and TRBJ2-2, with a tentative D call TRBD2 (6 bases). There are 16 residues in the CDR3. Germline CDR1 SGHRS, CDR2 YFSETQ. V was clipped by 0 bases and J by 4 bases, with 13 bases between them. The CDR3 loop is CASSLVGGPSTGELFF. CDR3 DNA sequence: TGCGCCAGCAGCTTGGTGGGAGGTCCGAGCACCGGGGAGCTGTTTTTT.

The V call is TRBV6-5, the J call TRBJ1-2; maybe TRBD1 (5 bases). Germline CDR1 and CDR2: MNHEY and SVGAGI. CDR3 length: 13 residues. The V and J ends lost 9 bases and 11 bases respectively, with 22 bases between them. CDR3 protein: CASAWGQPSVYTF. CDR3 coding DNA: TGTGCCAGTGCCTGGGGCCAACCCTCGGTGTACACCTTC.

The count of this clone is one. The chain has TRBV5-1 and TRBJ2-6; TRBD2 is a possible D gene (5 bases). The CDR3 length is 15 residues. The V gene lost 7 bases and the J gene lost 2 bases, with 13 bases spanning the gap. From germline, CDR1 is SGHRS and CDR2 YFSETQ. As DNA, the CDR3 is TGCGCCAGCGGCCCCACTAGTGCTGGGGCCAACGTCCTGACTTTC. Residues: CASGPTSAGANVLTF.

At least ten counts were recorded for this clone. V gene TRBV4-1 combines with J gene TRBJ2-7; 12 bases line up with TRBD1. Germline loops: CDR1 MGHRA, CDR2 YSYEKL. Trimming at V came to 5 bases and at J to 4 bases, leaving 12 bases not matched to a gene. CDR3 length equals 17 residues. This chain's CDR3 is CASSVKGQGAQRYEQYF. CDR3 nucleotide sequence: TGCGCCAGCAGCGTAAAGGGACAGGGGGCTCAGAGGTACGAGCAGTACTTC.

This clone has a handful of counts. V usage is TRBV6-1 and J usage is TRBJ2-1, with 10 bases matching TRBD2. CDR3 size: 16 residues. V lost 2 bases and J lost 7; bases outside the gene matches: 8. Per the germline V gene, CDR1 is MNHNS and CDR2 is SASEGT. The CDR3 region is CASSEINTSGENEQFF. The CDR3 DNA follows: TGTGCCAGCAGTGAAATTAATACTAGCGGGGAAAATGAGCAGTTCTTC.

The rearrangement uses TRBV5-4 and TRBJ2-2; D possibly corresponds to TRBD1 (7 bases). This CDR3 contains 16 residues. Trimming removed 4 bases at V and 6 bases at J, with 19 bases between. Germline V lookup: CDR1 SGHNT, CDR2 YYREEE (reference sequence). This CDR3 is CASSRTPTGEAGELFF. For the CDR3, the DNA is TGTGCCAGCAGCCGCACACCTACAGGGGAGGCCGGGGAGCTGTTTTTT.

The chain is built from TRBV2 and TRBJ1-5; D perhaps matches TRBD1 (5 bases). Per the germline V gene, CDR1 is SNHLY and CDR2 is FYNNEI. The CDR3 is made up of 14 amino acids. The V and J ends lost 4 bases and 7 bases respectively, with 14 bases between them. CDR3 sequence reads: CASSGRRGSQPQHF. CDR3 in DNA: TGTGCCAGCAGTGGCCGGAGGGGAAGCCAGCCCCAGCATTTT.

This clone was observed a few times. V and J are TRBV28 and TRBJ2-7, with 11 bases identical to TRBD2. The CDR3 loop spans 14 amino acids. CDR1 and CDR2 (germline): MDHEN, SYDVKM. The V segment lost 7 bases and the J segment 3 bases; nucleotides outside the gene matches: 5. In DNA form, the CDR3 reads TGTGCCAGCAAGCTTAGCGGGAGGGTCTACGAGCAGTACTTC. Its translation is CASKLSGRVYEQYF.

The chain joins TRBV4-2 to TRBJ2-3, with TRBD2 matching 7 bases. CDR1 and CDR2 from the germline V gene are LGHNA and YNFKEQ. The CDR3 loop spans 13 amino acids. The trim removed 0 bases at V and 8 bases at J, leaving 2 bases unmatched. The CDR3, as DNA: TGTGCCAGCAGCCAAGAAGCGGGGTCTACGCAGTATTTT. Its translation is CASSQEAGSTQYF.

This clone was counted a few times. The chain couples TRBV5-5 to TRBJ1-4; D unresolved. V gave up 4 bases and J gave up 8 bases, with 18 bases separating them. CDR3 size: 15 residues. Germline assignment: CDR1 SGHKS and CDR2 YYEKEE (reference sequence). The CDR3 DNA reads as TGTGCCAGCAGCGGAGGGTTTCAGGTTAACGAAAAACTGTTTTTT. This encodes CASSGGFQVNEKLFF.

This chain connects TRBV6-5 to TRBJ1-2; maybe TRBD1 (5 bases). This CDR3 is built from 14 residues. The germline V and J ends were trimmed by 7 bases and 6 bases, with 18 bases remaining between them. Germline V lookup: CDR1 MNHEY, CDR2 SVGAGI. CDR3 amino acids: CASTYAQGMDGYTF. The DNA of the CDR3 is TGTGCCAGCACCTACGCCCAGGGAATGGATGGCTACACCTTC.

This clone was seen once. The chain recombines TRBV5-6 with TRBJ1-5, with D possibly TRBD1 on 6 matching bases. V was clipped by 5 bases and J by 5 bases, with 14 bases between them. Germline V gene sequence: CDR1 SGHDT, CDR2 YYEEEE. This CDR3 contains 14 residues. DNA of the CDR3: TGTGCCAGCAGGTGGGGGCCAGGGGATCAGCCCCAGCATTTT. Its translation: CASRWGPGDQPQHF.

The chain joins TRBV24-1 to TRBJ2-3, with TRBD1 matching over 8 bases. The germline CDR1 and CDR2 sequences are KGHDR and SFDVKD. Trimming cost V 7 bases and J 0 bases; bases outside gene matches: 5. The CDR3 is made up of 15 amino acids. The CDR3 sequence is CATRKTGASTDTQYF. CDR3 DNA: TGTGCCACCAGGAAGACAGGGGCTAGCACAGATACGCAGTATTTT.

The chain couples TRBV18 to TRBJ2-1; 9 nucleotides line up with TRBD1. The CDR3 has 12 amino acids. Germline CDR1 is KGHSH and CDR2 is LQKENI. Unmatched junction bases numbered 6, after V lost 3 bases and J lost 15 bases. The CDR3 region is CASSPGQGNPFF. DNA of the CDR3: TGTGCCAGCTCACCTGGACAGGGGAATCCGTTCTTC.

The CDR3 spells CASSQKTGERGGYTF. For the CDR3, the DNA is TGTGCCAGCAGCCAAAAGACAGGGGAGCGGGGTGGCTACACCTTC. The chain combines TRBV3-1 (or the pseudogene TRBV3-2) with TRBJ1-2; 8 nucleotides align to TRBD1. Germline V gene sequence: CDR1 LGHDT, CDR2 YNNKEL (reference sequence). V was clipped by 2 bases and J by 7 bases; unmatched bases: 9. This CDR3 comprises 15 residues.

This sequence joins TRBV19 and TRBJ2-1; a weak D match, TRBD2 (6 bases). The V end lost 8 bases, the J end lost 3 bases, and 14 bases lay between the germline ends. CDR3 length: 14 residues. The germline CDR1 and CDR2 sequences are LNHDA and SQIVND (reference sequence). CDR3 sequence (DNA): TGTGCCAGTTCCGGGACTGCGGGCTACAATGAGCAGTTCTTC. The encoded protein is CASSGTAGYNEQFF. Together with reference TRBV19 and TRBJ2-1, the CDR3 gives the full variable domain: DGGITQSPKYLFRKEGQNVTLSCEQNLNHDAMYWYRQDPGQGLRLIYYSQIVNDFQKGDIAEGYSVSREKKESFPLTVTSAQKNPTAFYLCASSGTAGYNEQFFGPGTRLTVL.